The clone carrying this T cell receptor beta chain came up a few times. Its target is not known. Primers for the PCR totalled 60 Vbeta and 13 Jbeta. Sequenced by immunoSEQ multiplex PCR; TCRdb stores in-frame clones only, minus some. The sample has approximately 130,000 clones; around 73% are singletons. This sample was taken from a study of cytomegalovirus exposure and HLA in healthy donors. Study observations and caveats: The only immune exposure information that was available was CMV serostatus.

At collection, donors were nominally healthy, but unrecorded immune exposures were probable. The sequence came from a human donor in good health. What was sequenced was PBMCs.

CDR3: CASSLFLAGGTSSYEQYF. The CDR3 DNA reads as TGTGCCAGCAGTTTATTTTTAGCGGGAGGGACGAGCTCCTACGAGCAGTACTTC. V is TRBV28 and J is TRBJ2-7, with 11 bases fitting TRBD2. CDR3 length equals 18 residues. Looked up from germline, CDR1 is MDHEN and CDR2 is SYDVKM. The V and J ends lost 1 base and 0 bases, in that order; junction bases with no gene match: 8. Full variable domain (rest looked up from reference TRBV28 and TRBJ2-7): DVKVTQSSRYLVKRTGEKVFLECVQDMDHENMFWYRQDPGLGLRLIYFSYDVKMKEKGDIPEGYSVSREKKERFSLILESASTNQTSMYLCASSLFLAGGTSSYEQYFGPGTRLTVT.